The 10 T cell receptor beta chains reported below all come from one sample, sequenced in a study of T cell repertoires in cytomegalovirus infection. No antigen is known for these receptors. TCRdb redid the calling of the reads with MiXCR, one entry per CDR3 protein. The table records about 830,000 distinct CDR3 sequences, 32% of them present only once. Sequenced here: cultured CD8+ T cells from PBMCs, sampled from culture after CMV antigen stimulation. These TCRs come from a human donor in good health (CMV status not recorded). Some clones in this sample may be carry-over from other donors' samples.

This clonotype was recorded a few times. The chain links TRBV27 to TRBJ2-2, with TRBD2 identical over 10 bases. The CDR3 runs to 15 residues. CDR1 is MNHEY, CDR2 SMNVEV, per germline (reference sequence). The junction had 5 bases not matched to a gene; V was cut back by 6 bases and J by 4 bases. CDR3 protein: CASRIAGGLTGELFF. The CDR3 coding sequence is TGTGCCAGCAGAATAGCGGGGGGCCTCACCGGGGAGCTGTTTTTT.

The chain joins TRBV5-4 to TRBJ2-7; tentative D call: TRBD1 (6 bases). This CDR3 has 14 amino acids. Germline V gives CDR1 SGHNT, CDR2 YYREEE (reference sequence). Trimming stripped 4 bases from V and 0 bases from J, with 11 bases between. The CDR3 nucleotides are TGTGCCAGCAGCGCAGGGGCGGTCTCCTACGAGCAGTACTTC. It codes for CASSAGAVSYEQYF.

This chain connects TRBV5-4 to TRBJ2-1; 7 bases are a match to TRBD1. With 3 bases clipped from V and 0 bases from J, the junction kept 15 bases outside the gene matches. This CDR3 is 19 amino acids long. Germline CDR1 is SGHNT and CDR2 is YYREEE (reference sequence). CDR3 sequence reads: CASSSVPGQSSSSYNEQFF. DNA of the CDR3: TGTGCCAGCAGCTCCGTCCCGGGACAGTCTAGTAGCTCCTACAATGAGCAGTTCTTC.

This clonotype was counted at least ten times. The chain employs TRBV7-2 and TRBJ2-1; TRBD1 matches 9 bases. The CDR3 has 15 amino acids. Per germline, CDR1 SGHTA and CDR2 FQGNSA. Trimming took 3 bases from V and 6 from J; bases not matched to a gene: 6. CDR3 bases: TGTGCCAGCAGCTTGGGACAGGGTGTTGTCAATGAGCAGTTCTTC. Translating gives CASSLGQGVVNEQFF.

The chain carries TRBV7-2 and TRBJ2-1; maybe TRBD1 (5 bases). Per the germline V gene, CDR1 is SGHTA and CDR2 is FQGNSA. V shed 1 base and J shed 5 bases, with 12 bases lying between them. There are 15 residues in the CDR3. The CDR3 DNA is TGTGCCAGCAGCTTAGAGGGGTTGGGGCACAATGAGCAGTTCTTC. This gives the protein CASSLEGLGHNEQFF.

The gene calls are TRBV23-1 and TRBJ2-1; tentatively, D is TRBD1 or TRBD2 (7 bases each). TRBV23-1 is an ORF, and what it does is uncertain. The CDR3 covers 14 residues. Trimming removed 3 bases from V and 9 bases from J, with 15 bases in between. The CDR3 DNA follows: TGCGCCAGCAGTCAGGCCGACAGGGAGGGTGAGCAGTTCTTC. This encodes CASSQADREGEQFF.

This clonotype was recorded only once. A read error is possible here, since a much larger clone lies one base away. The chain couples TRBV4-3 to TRBJ1-5; D not resolved. The CDR3 runs 18 residues. The germline CDR1 and CDR2 sequences are LGHNA and YSLEER. CDR3 in amino acids: CTSSQDRAGVASNQPQHF. Here the CDR3 DNA reads TGCACCAGCAGCCAAGATCGGGCAGGCGTGGCTAGCAATCAGCCCCAGCATTTT.

This clonotype occurred a few times. The chain is built from TRBV7-6 and TRBJ2-1; 9 bases match TRBD2. The CDR3 runs to 14 residues. Germline V gene sequence: CDR1 SGHVS, CDR2 FNYEAQ. V shed 4 bases, J shed 8 bases, and the junction held 6 bases outside the gene matches. The CDR3 nucleotides are TGTGCCAGCAGCTCCAGGACTAGCGTCGATGAGCAGTTCTTC. This translates into CASSSRTSVDEQFF. Filled out from reference TRBV7-6 and TRBJ2-1, the complete variable domain reads GAGVSQSPRYKVTKRGQDVALRCDPISGHVSLYWYRQALGQGPEFLTYFNYEAQQDKSGLPNDRFSAERPEGSISTLTIQRTEQRDSAMYRCASSSRTSVDEQFFGPGTRLTVL.

The chain employs TRBV19 and TRBJ1-1; no definite D call. This CDR3 is built from 14 residues. CDR1 is LNHDA, CDR2 SQIVND, per germline (reference sequence). V lost 3 bases and J 4 bases, leaving 12 bases between the germline ends. The CDR3 sequence is CASSIGPTGTEAFF. CDR3 coding DNA: TGTGCCAGTAGTATCGGCCCTACGGGCACTGAAGCTTTCTTT.

Of note for this clonotype: A much larger clone sits a single nucleotide away, making a read error possible. This chain uses TRBV12-3 or TRBV12-4 with TRBJ2-3, with 9 bases lining up with TRBD2. J was trimmed by 3 bases and V by 3 bases; bases with no gene match: 10. The CDR3 is 17 residues long. CDR3 coding DNA: TGTGCCAGCAGTTTCAATCCCCATCTAGCGGGGACAGATACGCAGTATTTT. Its protein product is CASSFNPHLAGTDTQYF.